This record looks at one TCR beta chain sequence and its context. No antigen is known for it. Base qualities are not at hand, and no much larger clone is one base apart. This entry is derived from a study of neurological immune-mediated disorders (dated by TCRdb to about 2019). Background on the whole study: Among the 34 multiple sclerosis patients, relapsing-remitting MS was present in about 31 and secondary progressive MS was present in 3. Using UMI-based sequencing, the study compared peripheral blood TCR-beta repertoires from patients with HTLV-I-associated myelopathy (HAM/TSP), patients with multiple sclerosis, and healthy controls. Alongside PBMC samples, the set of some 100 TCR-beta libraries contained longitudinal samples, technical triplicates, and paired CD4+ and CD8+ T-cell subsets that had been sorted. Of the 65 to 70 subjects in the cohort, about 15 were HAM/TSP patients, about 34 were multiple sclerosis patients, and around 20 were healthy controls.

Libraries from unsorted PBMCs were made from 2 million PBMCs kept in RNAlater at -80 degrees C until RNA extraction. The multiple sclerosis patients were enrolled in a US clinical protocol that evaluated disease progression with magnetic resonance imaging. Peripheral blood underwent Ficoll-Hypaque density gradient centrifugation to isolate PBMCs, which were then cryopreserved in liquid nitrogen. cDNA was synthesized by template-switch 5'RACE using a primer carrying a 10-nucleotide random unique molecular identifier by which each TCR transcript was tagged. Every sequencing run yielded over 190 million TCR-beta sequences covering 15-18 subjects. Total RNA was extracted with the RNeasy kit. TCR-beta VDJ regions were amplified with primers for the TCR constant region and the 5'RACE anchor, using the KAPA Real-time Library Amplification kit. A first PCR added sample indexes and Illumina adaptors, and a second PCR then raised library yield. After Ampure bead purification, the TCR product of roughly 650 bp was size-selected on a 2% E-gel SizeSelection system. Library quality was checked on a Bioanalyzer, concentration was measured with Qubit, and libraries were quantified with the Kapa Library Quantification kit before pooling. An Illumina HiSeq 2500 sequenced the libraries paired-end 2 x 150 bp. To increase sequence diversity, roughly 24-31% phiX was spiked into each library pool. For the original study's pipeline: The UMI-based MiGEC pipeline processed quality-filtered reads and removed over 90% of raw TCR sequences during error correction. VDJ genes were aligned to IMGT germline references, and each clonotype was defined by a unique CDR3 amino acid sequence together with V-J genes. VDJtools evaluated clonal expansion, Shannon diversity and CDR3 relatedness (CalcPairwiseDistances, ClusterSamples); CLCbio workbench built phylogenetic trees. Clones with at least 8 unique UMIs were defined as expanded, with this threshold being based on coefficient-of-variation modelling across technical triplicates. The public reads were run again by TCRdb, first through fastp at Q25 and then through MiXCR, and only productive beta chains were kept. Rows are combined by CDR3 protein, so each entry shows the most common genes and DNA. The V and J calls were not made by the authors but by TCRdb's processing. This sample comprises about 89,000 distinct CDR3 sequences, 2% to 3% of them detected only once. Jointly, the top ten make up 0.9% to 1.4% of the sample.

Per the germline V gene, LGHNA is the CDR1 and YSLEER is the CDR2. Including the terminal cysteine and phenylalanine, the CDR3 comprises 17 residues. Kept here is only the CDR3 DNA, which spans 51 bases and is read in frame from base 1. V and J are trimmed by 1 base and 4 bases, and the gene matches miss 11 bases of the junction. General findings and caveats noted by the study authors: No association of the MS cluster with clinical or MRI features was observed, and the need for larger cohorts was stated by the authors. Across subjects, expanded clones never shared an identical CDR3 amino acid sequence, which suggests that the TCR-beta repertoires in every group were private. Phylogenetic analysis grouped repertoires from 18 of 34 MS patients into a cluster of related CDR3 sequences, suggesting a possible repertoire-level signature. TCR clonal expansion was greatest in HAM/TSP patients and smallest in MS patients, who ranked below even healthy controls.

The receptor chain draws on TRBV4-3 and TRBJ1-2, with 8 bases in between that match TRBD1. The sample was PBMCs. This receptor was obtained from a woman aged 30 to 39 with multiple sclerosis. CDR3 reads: CASSQGHGQGNLYGYTF. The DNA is TGCGCCAGCAGCCAAGGTCACGGACAGGGCAACCTCTATGGCTACACCTTC.